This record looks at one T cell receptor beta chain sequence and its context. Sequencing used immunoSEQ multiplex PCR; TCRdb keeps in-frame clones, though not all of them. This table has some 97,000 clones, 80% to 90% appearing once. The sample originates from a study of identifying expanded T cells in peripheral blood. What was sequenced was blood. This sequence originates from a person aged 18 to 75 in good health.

Written as DNA, the CDR3 is TGTGCCACCAGCAGAGCCCGAGCGGGTATGGGAGAGACCCAGTACTTC. Translated: CATSRARAGMGETQYF. V is TRBV15 and J is TRBJ2-5; TRBD2 might be the D (6 bases). The V and J ends lost 1 base and 4 bases respectively, with 16 bases between them. Germline V gene sequence: CDR1 LNHNV, CDR2 YYDKDF (reference sequence). The CDR3 has 16 amino acids.